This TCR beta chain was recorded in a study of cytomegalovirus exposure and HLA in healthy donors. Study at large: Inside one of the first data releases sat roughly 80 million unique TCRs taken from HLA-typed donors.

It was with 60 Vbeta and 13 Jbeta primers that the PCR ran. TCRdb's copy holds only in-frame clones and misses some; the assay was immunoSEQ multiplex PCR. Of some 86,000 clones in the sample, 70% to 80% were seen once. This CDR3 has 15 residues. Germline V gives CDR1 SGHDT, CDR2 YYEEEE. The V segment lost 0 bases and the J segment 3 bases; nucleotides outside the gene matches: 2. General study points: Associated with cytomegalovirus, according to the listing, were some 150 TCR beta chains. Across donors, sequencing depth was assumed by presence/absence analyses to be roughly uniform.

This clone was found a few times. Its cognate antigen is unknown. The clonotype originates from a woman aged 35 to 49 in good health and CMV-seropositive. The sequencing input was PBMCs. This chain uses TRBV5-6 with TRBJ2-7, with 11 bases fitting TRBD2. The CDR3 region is CASSLAGLAVYEQYF. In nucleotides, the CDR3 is TGTGCCAGCAGCTTGGCGGGACTAGCGGTCTACGAGCAGTACTTC.